Each of the 3 T cell receptor beta chains below was sequenced from the same sample in a study of blood T cells in healthy people across ages. A sample-barcoded 5' primer and a J-beta primer mix were used in a second PCR of about 7 to 12 cycles. MiXCR, run by TCRdb on the 5' RACE reads, gives a single entry per CDR3 protein. In the table there are hundreds of thousands of distinct CDR3 sequences, approximately 25% of which are singletons. These data also formed part of another study, on T cells of mothers and their children.

Source material: blood. Source of these receptors: a boy aged 10-17 years in good health.

This chain joins TRBV4-2 and TRBJ2-1; tentatively, D is TRBD1 (6 bases). The DNA end favors TRBJ2-7, so the J call may be wrong. Per germline, CDR1 LGHNA and CDR2 YNFKEQ. This CDR3 has 16 residues. CDR3 in amino acids: CASSQATSAGAYEQYF. The CDR3 coding sequence is TGTGCCAGCAGCCAAGCGACATCGGCAGGGGCCTACGAGCAGTACTTC.

V is TRBV11-2 and J is TRBJ2-7; D perhaps matches TRBD1 (5 bases). V lost 0 bases and J 5 bases, leaving 17 bases between the germline ends. This CDR3 has 16 residues. Per the germline V gene, CDR1 is SGHAT and CDR2 is FQNNGV. In DNA, the CDR3 is TGTGCCAGCAGCTTAGAAAGGTCCAGGGTAACTCACGAGCAGTACTTC. This sequence encodes CASSLERSRVTHEQYF.

This clonotype was seen more than once but under ten times. This chain uses TRBV6-5 with TRBJ1-4; 7 bases fit TRBD1. Germline lookup yields CDR1 MNHEY and CDR2 SVGAGI. There are 14 residues in the CDR3. Trimming took 5 bases from V and 8 from J; bases not matched to a gene: 8. The CDR3 bases are TGTGCCAGCAGTGCGACAGGGCGCGGAGAAAAACTGTTTTTT. It translates to CASSATGRGEKLFF.